A selection of T cell receptor beta chains follows, all from one sample in a study of T cell changes during pregnancy in multiple sclerosis. TCRdb's table, derived via immunoSEQ multiplex PCR, lists solely in-frame clones and lacks some. The sample yields some 110,000 clones, under 95% seen once. The source material was peripheral blood, sampled after pregnancy. Receptors originate from a female donor with multiple sclerosis, enrolled in a pregnancy study. Each CDR3 is given with its conserved first and last residue. Each record gives: J gene, D gene, V gene, clone size, CDR3 protein, CDR3 DNA. The D gene is left open where the match is weak. Only part of the rows carry a size: once, few, many, or a class if the clone is expanded.

J: TRBJ2-5; D: -; V: TRBV27; size: -; CDR3: CASSSGLFWETQYF; DNA: TGTGCCAGCAGTTCTGGACTTTTTTGGGAGACCCAGTACTTC
J: TRBJ2-1; D: TRBD1; V: TRBV7-2; size: once; CDR3: CASSYRGTGAYNEQFF; DNA: TGTGCCAGCAGCTACAGAGGGACAGGGGCCTACAATGAGCAGTTCTTC
J: TRBJ1-6; D: TRBD1; V: TRBV19; size: -; CDR3: CASTRDRGNSPLHF; DNA: TGTGCCAGTACTCGGGACAGGGGGAATTCACCCCTCCACTTT
J: TRBJ2-2; D: -; V: TRBV6-1; size: few; CDR3: CAAKLDRTYTGELFF; DNA: TGTGCCGCTAAATTAGACAGGACCTACACCGGGGAGCTGTTTTTT
J: TRBJ1-1; D: TRBD1; V: TRBV5-1; size: -; CDR3: CASSSDRGGPEAFF; DNA: TGCGCCAGCAGCTCGGACAGGGGGGGCCCTGAAGCTTTCTTT
J: TRBJ2-1; D: -; V: TRBV19; size: once; CDR3: CASSSTGSSYNEQFF; DNA: TGTGCCAGTAGTTCCACAGGGAGCTCCTACAATGAGCAGTTCTTC
J: TRBJ1-6; D: -; V: TRBV4-1; size: -; CDR3: CASSQDRAGNSPLHF; DNA: TGCGCCAGCAGCCAAGATCGTGCAGGAAATTCACCCCTCCACTTT
J: TRBJ2-2; D: -; V: TRBV5-4; size: -; CDR3: CASSGRGVRTGELFF; DNA: TGTGCCAGCAGCGGAAGGGGTGTACGCACCGGGGAGCTGTTTTTT
J: TRBJ2-2; D: -; V: TRBV6-1; size: -; CDR3: CASSENTNTGELFF; DNA: TGTGCCAGCAGTGAAAATACGAACACCGGGGAGCTGTTTTTT
J: TRBJ1-1; D: -; V: TRBV7-3; size: -; CDR3: CASSLGNGGYTEAFF; DNA: TGTGCCAGCAGCTTAGGGAATGGAGGGTACACTGAAGCTTTCTTT
J: TRBJ1-2; D: TRBD1; V: TRBV2; size: -; CDR3: CASSENKGQGARGYTF; DNA: TGTGCCAGCAGTGAAAATAAGGGACAGGGGGCGCGAGGCTACACCTTC
J: TRBJ1-2; D: TRBD1; V: TRBV29-1; size: -; CDR3: CSVDDGDRGEFGGYTF; DNA: TGCAGCGTTGACGACGGGGACAGGGGCGAATTCGGTGGCTACACCTTC
J: TRBJ2-3; D: -; V: TRBV6-1; size: -; CDR3: CATRRRVTDTQYF; DNA: TGTGCCACCCGAAGGCGGGTCACAGATACGCAGTATTTT
J: TRBJ1-4; D: TRBD1; V: TRBV6-1; size: -; CDR3: CASSETGKGEKLFF; DNA: TGTGCCAGCAGTGAGACAGGGAAGGGTGAAAAACTGTTTTTT
J: TRBJ1-1; D: TRBD1; V: TRBV5-4; size: -; CDR3: CASSLVGQGRTEAFF; DNA: TGTGCCAGCAGCTTGGTGGGACAGGGAAGAACTGAAGCTTTCTTT
J: TRBJ2-1; D: TRBD2; V: TRBV9; size: -; CDR3: CASSVPGLAGNEQFF; DNA: TGTGCCAGCAGCGTACCGGGACTAGCGGGGAATGAGCAGTTCTTC
J: TRBJ1-5; D: -; V: TRBV11-2; size: -; CDR3: CASSHGTYNQPQHF; DNA: TGTGCCAGCAGCCACGGGACATACAATCAGCCCCAGCATTTT
J: TRBJ2-5; D: TRBD1; V: TRBV6-4; size: -; CDR3: CASSEGQGETQYF; DNA: TGTGCCAGCAGTGAGGGACAGGGAGAGACCCAGTACTTC
J: TRBJ1-1; D: -; V: TRBV18; size: -; CDR3: CASSPNGNTEAFF; DNA: TGTGCCAGCTCACCAAACGGTAACACTGAAGCTTTCTTT
J: TRBJ2-2; D: -; V: TRBV5-4; size: -; CDR3: CASSPLVNTGELFF; DNA: TGTGCCAGCAGCCCACTAGTGAACACCGGGGAGCTGTTTTTT
J: TRBJ2-5; D: TRBD1; V: TRBV7-6; size: -; CDR3: CASSLGQGHQETQYF; DNA: TGTGCCAGCAGCTTGGGACAGGGCCACCAAGAGACCCAGTACTTC
J: TRBJ2-1; D: TRBD2; V: TRBV29-1; size: -; CDR3: CSADSGQSSYNEQFF; DNA: TGCAGCGCTGATAGCGGGCAGAGCTCCTACAATGAGCAGTTCTTC
J: TRBJ2-2; D: -; V: TRBV4-1; size: -; CDR3: CASSHKKGSLNTGELFF; DNA: TGCGCCAGCAGTCACAAGAAGGGGTCTTTGAACACCGGGGAGCTGTTTTTT
J: TRBJ2-5; D: -; V: TRBV2; size: -; CDR3: CASIRGQETQYF; DNA: TGTGCCAGCATCCGGGGGCAAGAGACCCAGTACTTC
J: TRBJ2-7; D: -; V: TRBV25-1; size: -; CDR3: CASSDSGGKGEQYF; DNA: TGTGCCAGCAGTGACTCTGGGGGGAAGGGCGAGCAGTACTTC
J: TRBJ1-1; D: TRBD1; V: TRBV7-9; size: -; CDR3: CASIEGTGETEAFF; DNA: TGTGCCAGCATTGAGGGTACAGGGGAGACTGAAGCTTTCTTT
J: TRBJ1-2; D: -; V: TRBV7-3; size: -; CDR3: CASSPEAGQANRGYTF; DNA: TGTGCCAGCAGCCCAGAGGCGGGGCAGGCGAATCGTGGCTACACCTTC
J: TRBJ2-7; D: TRBD1; V: TRBV6-5; size: -; CDR3: CASSFAGTGYYEQYF; DNA: TGTGCCAGCAGTTTCGCCGGGACAGGGTACTACGAGCAGTACTTC
J: TRBJ1-1; D: -; V: TRBV6-5; size: -; CDR3: CASRRDMNTEAFF; DNA: TGTGCCAGCAGACGGGATATGAACACTGAAGCTTTCTTT
J: TRBJ1-5; D: TRBD1; V: TRBV27; size: -; CDR3: CASSPLPGQGDQPQHF; DNA: TGTGCCAGCAGTCCCTTACCGGGACAGGGGGATCAGCCCCAGCATTTT
J: TRBJ2-3; D: -; V: TRBV2; size: -; CDR3: CASREDSRTQYF; DNA: TGTGCCAGCAGAGAAGACTCCCGGACGCAGTATTTT
J: TRBJ2-7; D: TRBD2; V: TRBV6-1; size: -; CDR3: CASSVGAGGYEQYF; DNA: TGTGCCAGCAGTGTTGGAGCGGGGGGCTACGAGCAGTACTTC
J: TRBJ1-5; D: -; V: TRBV19; size: few; CDR3: CASGGQPQHF; DNA: TGTGCCAGTGGAGGCCAGCCCCAGCATTTT
J: TRBJ2-1; D: TRBD2; V: TRBV18; size: few; CDR3: CASSPRASGGPGDEQFF; DNA: TGTGCCAGCTCACCACGTGCTAGCGGGGGCCCAGGGGATGAGCAGTTCTTC
J: TRBJ2-2; D: -; V: TRBV7-6; size: -; CDR3: CASSTTRGGELFF; DNA: TGTGCCAGCAGCACGACTAGGGGCGGGGAGCTGTTTTTT
J: TRBJ2-7; D: -; V: TRBV21-1; size: once; CDR3: CASSTPDRIYEQYF; DNA: TGTGCCAGCAGCACCCCGGACAGGATTTACGAGCAGTACTTC
J: TRBJ2-7; D: -; V: TRBV2; size: -; CDR3: CASSEQGMNEQYF; DNA: TGTGCCAGCAGTGAACAGGGGATGAACGAGCAGTACTTC
J: TRBJ2-5; D: -; V: TRBV6-1; size: -; CDR3: CASTDWVQETQYF; DNA: TGTGCCAGTACCGACTGGGTCCAAGAGACCCAGTACTTC
J: TRBJ1-5; D: TRBD1; V: TRBV4-1; size: -; CDR3: CASSRTGRGNQPQHF; DNA: TGCGCCAGCAGCCGGACAGGACGGGGCAATCAGCCCCAGCATTTT
J: TRBJ2-3; D: -; V: TRBV5-1; size: -; CDR3: CASSQITDTQYF; DNA: TGCGCCAGCAGCCAAATCACAGATACGCAGTATTTT
J: TRBJ2-5; D: TRBD2; V: TRBV7-3; size: -; CDR3: CASSLLPGGETQYF; DNA: TGTGCCAGCAGCTTATTACCCGGGGGGGAGACCCAGTACTTC
J: TRBJ2-5; D: -; V: TRBV19; size: -; CDR3: CASSMRPTGQETQYF; DNA: TGTGCCAGTAGTATGCGTCCGACAGGCCAAGAGACCCAGTACTTC
J: TRBJ1-2; D: -; V: TRBV2; size: -; CDR3: CASREAVGGSYYGYTF; DNA: TGTGCCAGCAGGGAAGCGGTGGGGGGATCGTACTATGGCTACACCTTC
J: TRBJ1-5; D: TRBD1; V: TRBV7-9; size: -; CDR3: CASSFAGGSNQPQHF; DNA: TGTGCCAGCAGCTTTGCAGGGGGAAGCAATCAGCCCCAGCATTTT
J: TRBJ2-1; D: TRBD1; V: TRBV5-1; size: -; CDR3: CASSGGTGGLDEQFF; DNA: TGCGCCAGCAGCGGAGGGACAGGGGGGTTGGATGAGCAGTTCTTC
J: TRBJ2-2; D: TRBD2; V: TRBV5-1; size: -; CDR3: CASSLLSGATGELFF; DNA: TGCGCCAGCAGCTTGCTTAGCGGGGCCACCGGGGAGCTGTTTTTT
J: TRBJ1-1; D: -; V: TRBV19; size: -; CDR3: CASSFQADREAFF; DNA: TGTGCCAGTAGTTTCCAGGCGGACAGAGAAGCTTTCTTT
J: TRBJ1-5; D: TRBD1; V: TRBV27; size: -; CDR3: CASSWTGSKQPQHF; DNA: TGTGCCAGCAGTTGGACAGGTTCAAAACAGCCCCAGCATTTT
J: TRBJ2-1; D: TRBD2; V: TRBV13; size: -; CDR3: CASSSRAGGYSSYNEQFF; DNA: TGTGCCAGCAGTTCAAGGGCGGGGGGGTATAGCTCCTACAATGAGCAGTTCTTC
J: TRBJ1-2; D: -; V: TRBV25-1; size: -; CDR3: CASSEAGGSYGYTF; DNA: TGTGCCAGCAGTGAAGCGGGGGGAAGCTATGGCTACACCTTC
J: TRBJ1-1; D: TRBD1; V: TRBV15; size: -; CDR3: CATSRTDREAFF; DNA: TGTGCCACCAGCAGAACCGACAGGGAGGCTTTCTTT
J: TRBJ2-7; D: TRBD2; V: TRBV7-9; size: -; CDR3: CASSFSGGGTYEQYF; DNA: TGTGCCAGCAGCTTCAGCGGGGGGGGGACCTACGAGCAGTACTTC
J: TRBJ2-3; D: -; V: TRBV2; size: -; CDR3: CASSAVSTDTQYF; DNA: TGTGCCAGCAGTGCGGTTAGCACAGATACGCAGTATTTT
J: TRBJ2-7; D: TRBD2; V: TRBV2; size: -; CDR3: CASSEGGGEQYF; DNA: TGTGCCAGCAGTGAAGGGGGGGGAGAGCAGTACTTC
J: TRBJ1-3; D: TRBD1; V: TRBV6-1; size: once; CDR3: CASSEPRDRVSGNTIYF; DNA: TGTGCCAGCAGTGAGCCCCGGGACAGAGTCTCTGGAAACACCATATATTTT
J: TRBJ2-5; D: TRBD2; V: TRBV7-3; size: -; CDR3: CASSSLAGGGQETQYF; DNA: TGTGCCAGCAGCTCCTTAGCGGGGGGAGGACAAGAGACCCAGTACTTC
J: TRBJ2-5; D: TRBD2; V: TRBV4-2; size: -; CDR3: CASSQTSGRAYGETQYF; DNA: TGTGCCAGCAGCCAAACTAGCGGGAGGGCTTACGGGGAGACCCAGTACTTC